The 17 T cell receptor beta chains in this list originate from one sample, sequenced in a study of OX40 agonist ivuxolimab in advanced cancers. Clones were sequenced by immunoSEQ multiplex PCR, and TCRdb holds only the in-frame ones, with some missing. This sample has 70,000 to 95,000 clones, with around 84% found just once. The sequencing here drew on CD4+ or CD8+ T cells sorted from blood, taken in a trial of the OX40 agonist ivuxolimab. The receptors shown here come from an adult with an advanced solid tumor such as melanoma, head and neck, liver or kidney cancer.

There are a few counts of this clone. The chain employs TRBV7-9 and TRBJ1-6; a weak D match, TRBD1 (6 bases). The length of the CDR3 is 14 residues. The V end lost 5 bases, the J end lost 7 bases, and 12 bases lay between the germline ends. From germline, CDR1 is SEHNR and CDR2 FQNEAQ (reference sequence). CDR3 sequence reads: CASSGQTGNSPLHF. As DNA, the CDR3 is TGTGCCAGCAGCGGACAGACGGGGAATTCACCCCTCCACTTT.

The CDR3 DNA is TGTGCCAGCAGCCCGGGGGCCACAGATACGCAGTATTTT. Translating gives CASSPGATDTQYF. V is TRBV5-4 and J is TRBJ2-3; perhaps D is TRBD1 or TRBD2 (6 bases each). Trimming took off 4 bases at V and 2 bases at J, with 8 bases between the two ends. The CDR3 loop spans 13 amino acids. The V gene's germline CDR1 is SGHNT and CDR2 YYREEE (reference sequence).

The chain is built from TRBV7-2 and TRBJ1-6; 8 bases map to TRBD1. Germline CDR1 and CDR2: SGHTA and FQGNSA. V shed 5 bases and J 9 bases; nucleotides not matched to a gene: 12. The CDR3 runs 16 residues. Written as DNA, the CDR3 is TGTGCCAGCAGCCCCTCGACAGGGGATTTTGGTTCACCCCTCCACTTT. Protein product: CASSPSTGDFGSPLHF.

This rearrangement joins TRBV19 to TRBJ2-3; D is uncertain. V lost 0 bases to trimming and J lost 5 bases, with 12 bases between them. There are 15 residues in the CDR3. Germline assignment: CDR1 LNHDA and CDR2 SQIVND (reference sequence). In DNA, the CDR3 is TGTGCCAGTAGTATAGATCGAGTTTTTGAAGATACGCAGTATTTT. Its translation is CASSIDRVFEDTQYF.

The genes are TRBV28 and TRBJ1-2; D is uncertain. The CDR3 is 14 residues long. Germline CDR1 and CDR2: MDHEN and SYDVKM. Trimming left V 6 bases short and J 6 bases short, with 17 bases between. CDR3 residues: CASRVTAPGDGYTF. The CDR3 bases are TGTGCCAGCAGAGTGACGGCCCCGGGAGATGGCTACACCTTC.

The chain combines TRBV27 with TRBJ2-1; perhaps TRBD2 as D (5 bases). CDR1 and CDR2 from the germline V gene are MNHEY and SMNVEV (reference sequence). Trimming pared 5 bases from V and 9 bases from J, leaving 14 bases between. This CDR3 region has 13 residues. The CDR3: CASSPGITGEQFF. The CDR3 nucleotides read TGTGCCAGCAGTCCGGGAATTACGGGTGAGCAGTTCTTC.

This clone has just a few counts. The chain has TRBV30 and TRBJ2-7; D possibly uses TRBD1 or TRBD2 (5 bases each). The ends were cut back, 0 bases at V and 3 bases at J, with 12 bases in the middle. This CDR3 region has 14 residues. The germline gives CDR1 GTSNPN, CDR2 SVGIG (reference sequence). The CDR3 protein is CAWSVSGPLYEQYF. The CDR3, as DNA: TGTGCCTGGAGTGTATCGGGACCGCTCTACGAGCAGTACTTC.

This rearrangement joins TRBV19 to TRBJ2-7; the D gene is possibly TRBD2 (6 bases). Germline V CDR1 and CDR2: LNHDA, SQIVND (reference sequence). The V and J ends lost 7 bases and 2 bases respectively, with 18 bases between them. This CDR3 spans 15 amino acids. The CDR3 protein is CASNQWGDHTYEQYF. The CDR3 DNA follows: TGTGCCAGTAACCAATGGGGGGATCATACCTACGAGCAGTACTTC.

The CDR3 bases are TGTGCCAGCAGCTTAGCAGGATGGACCGGGGAGCTGTTTTTT. Residues: CASSLAGWTGELFF. The chain has TRBV7-8 and TRBJ2-2, with D unresolved. Germline CDR1 reads SGHVS; CDR2 reads FQNEAQ. The CDR3 is 14 amino acids. V lost 0 bases, J lost 5 bases, and 7 bases lay in between. Full variable domain (missing parts from reference TRBV7-8 and TRBJ2-2): GAGVSQSPRYKVAKRGQDVALRCDPISGHVSLFWYQQALGQGPEFLTYFQNEAQLDKSGLPSDRFFAERPEGSVSTLKIQRTQQEDSAVYLCASSLAGWTGELFFGEGSRLTVL.

The chain couples TRBV2 to TRBJ2-1; TRBD2 agrees at 10 bases. J gave up 7 bases and V 7 bases, and 10 bases lay outside the gene matches. From germline, CDR1 is SNHLY and CDR2 FYNNEI. There are 15 residues in the CDR3. The CDR3 DNA follows: TGTGCCAGCACATGGACTAGCGGACGGGGGAATGAGCAGTTCTTC. This codes for CASTWTSGRGNEQFF.

This clone was counted between two and nine times. The V gene is TRBV10-1, the J gene TRBJ1-1; D gene uncertain. Germline V gene lookup returns CDR1 WNHNN and CDR2 SYGVQD (reference sequence). CDR3 length: 13 residues. The ends were cut back, 3 bases at V and 7 bases at J, with 12 bases in the middle. The CDR3 reads CASSESAYSEAFF. CDR3 DNA sequence: TGCGCCAGCAGTGAATCCGCTTACAGTGAAGCTTTCTTT.

The chain couples TRBV27 to TRBJ2-5; TRBD1 agrees at 8 bases. This CDR3 has 15 residues. Germline V gives CDR1 MNHEY, CDR2 SMNVEV (reference sequence). Germline trimming cut 8 bases from V and 2 bases from J; bases unmatched to any gene: 10. In DNA form, the CDR3 reads TGTGCCAGCTCCGAGTCGACAGGGGTGCAAGAGACCCAGTACTTC. This encodes CASSESTGVQETQYF.

This chain connects TRBV19 to TRBJ2-7, with D possibly TRBD1 on 5 matching bases. The CDR3 loop spans 13 amino acids. Trimming shortened V by 2 bases and J by 6 bases, and 11 bases separated the two germline ends. Germline CDR1 LNHDA, CDR2 SQIVND (reference sequence). CDR3 in amino acids: CASSIQGIGEQYF. The CDR3 DNA is TGTGCCAGTAGTATACAGGGCATCGGCGAGCAGTACTTC.

This CDR3 reads CASTGGLWTEAFF. CDR3 DNA sequence: TGTGCCAGCACTGGCGGGTTGTGGACTGAAGCTTTCTTT. The V call is TRBV28, the J call TRBJ1-1; D unresolved. The CDR3 totals 13 residues. Trimming shortened V by 7 bases and J by 5 bases, and 14 bases separated the two germline ends. Per germline, CDR1 MDHEN and CDR2 SYDVKM.

Only a few counts were recorded for this clone. The J gene is TRBJ1-6, the V gene TRBV7-9, with D hard to call. V was clipped by 7 bases and J by 7 bases, with 11 bases between them. Per the germline V gene, CDR1 is SEHNR and CDR2 is FQNEAQ (reference sequence). The CDR3 length is 13 residues. Here the CDR3 reads CASTRVANSPLHF. Here the CDR3 DNA reads TGTGCCAGCACCCGGGTTGCCAATTCACCCCTCCACTTT.

This clone was seen a single time. The rearrangement joins TRBV27 to TRBJ2-1; a weak D match, TRBD1 (6 bases). The V end was cut by 6 bases, the J end by 0 bases, with 9 bases between. This CDR3 is built from 14 residues. CDR1 MNHEY and CDR2 SMNVEV come from the germline V gene (reference sequence). CDR3 in DNA: TGTGCCAGCAGAACAGGGAGCTCCTACAATGAGCAGTTCTTC. Residues: CASRTGSSYNEQFF.

The chain uses TRBV28 and TRBJ1-5; no firm D call. The CDR3 runs 15 residues. V was pared by 4 bases and J by 0 bases, with 10 bases between. Germline assignment: CDR1 MDHEN and CDR2 SYDVKM. CDR3 in DNA: TGTGCCAGCAGTTGGGCAGCCCATAGCAATCAGCCCCAGCATTTT. Residues: CASSWAAHSNQPQHF.